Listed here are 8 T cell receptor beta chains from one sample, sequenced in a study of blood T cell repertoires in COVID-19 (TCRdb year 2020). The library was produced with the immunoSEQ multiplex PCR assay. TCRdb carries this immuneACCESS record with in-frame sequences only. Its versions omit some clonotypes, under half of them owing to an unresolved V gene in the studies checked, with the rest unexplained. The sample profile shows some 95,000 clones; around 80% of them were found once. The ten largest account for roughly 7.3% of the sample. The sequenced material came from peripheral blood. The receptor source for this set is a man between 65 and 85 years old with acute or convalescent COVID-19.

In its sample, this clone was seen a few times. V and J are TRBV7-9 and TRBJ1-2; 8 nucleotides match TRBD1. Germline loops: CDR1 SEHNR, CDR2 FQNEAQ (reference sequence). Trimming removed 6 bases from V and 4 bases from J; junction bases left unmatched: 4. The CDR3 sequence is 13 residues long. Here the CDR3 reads CASSTGGSYGYTF. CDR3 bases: TGTGCCAGCAGTACAGGGGGGAGCTATGGCTACACCTTC.

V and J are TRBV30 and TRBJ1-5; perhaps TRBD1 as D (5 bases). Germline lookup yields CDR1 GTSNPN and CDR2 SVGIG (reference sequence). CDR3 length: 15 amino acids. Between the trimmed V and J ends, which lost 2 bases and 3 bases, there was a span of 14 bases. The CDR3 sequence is CAWSSLDSSNQPQHF. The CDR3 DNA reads TGTGCCTGGAGTTCCCTCGACAGCTCCAATCAGCCCCAGCATTTT.

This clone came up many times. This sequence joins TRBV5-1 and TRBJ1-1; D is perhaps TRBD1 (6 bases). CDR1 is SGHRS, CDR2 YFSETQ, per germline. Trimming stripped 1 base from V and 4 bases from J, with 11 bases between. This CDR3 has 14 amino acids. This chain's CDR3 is CASSLQGGSTEAFF. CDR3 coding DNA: TGCGCCAGCAGCTTGCAAGGGGGATCCACTGAAGCTTTCTTT.

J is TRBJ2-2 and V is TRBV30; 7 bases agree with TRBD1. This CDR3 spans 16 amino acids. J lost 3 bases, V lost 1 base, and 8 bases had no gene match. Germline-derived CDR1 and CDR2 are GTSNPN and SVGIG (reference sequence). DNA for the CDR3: TGTGCCTGGAGTGCCCCCCCAGGGGGTTACACCGGGGAGCTGTTTTTT. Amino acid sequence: CAWSAPPGGYTGELFF.

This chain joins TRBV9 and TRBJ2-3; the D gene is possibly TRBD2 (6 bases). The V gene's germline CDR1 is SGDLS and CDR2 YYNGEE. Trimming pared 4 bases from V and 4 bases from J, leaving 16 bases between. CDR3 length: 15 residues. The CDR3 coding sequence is TGTGCCAGCAGCACCTTTGGCGGGGAGTCAGATACGCAGTATTTT. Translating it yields CASSTFGGESDTQYF. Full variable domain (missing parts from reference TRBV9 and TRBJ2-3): DSGVTQTPKHLITATGQRVTLRCSPRSGDLSVYWYQQSLDQGLQFLIQYYNGEERAKGNILERFSAQQFPDLHSELNLSSLELGDSALYFCASSTFGGESDTQYFGPGTRLTVL.

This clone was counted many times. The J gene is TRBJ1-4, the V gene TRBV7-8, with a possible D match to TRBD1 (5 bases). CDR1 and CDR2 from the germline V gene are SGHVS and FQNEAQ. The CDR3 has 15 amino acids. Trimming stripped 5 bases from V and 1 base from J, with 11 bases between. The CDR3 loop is CASSRRDGTNEKLFF. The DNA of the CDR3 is TGTGCCAGCAGCCGCAGGGATGGAACTAATGAAAAACTGTTTTTT.

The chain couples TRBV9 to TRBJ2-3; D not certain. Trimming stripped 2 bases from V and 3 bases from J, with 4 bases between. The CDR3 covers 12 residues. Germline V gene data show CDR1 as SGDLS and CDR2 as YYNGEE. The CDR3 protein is CASSVITDTQYF. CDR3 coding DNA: TGTGCCAGCAGCGTTATTACAGATACGCAGTATTTT.

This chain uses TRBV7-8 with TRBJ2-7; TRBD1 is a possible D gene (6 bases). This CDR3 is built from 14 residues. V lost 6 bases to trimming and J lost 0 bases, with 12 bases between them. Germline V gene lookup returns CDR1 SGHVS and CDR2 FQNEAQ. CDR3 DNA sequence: TGTGCCAGCAGACAGGACAGAGCCTCCTACGAGCAGTACGTC. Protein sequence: CASRQDRASYEQYV.